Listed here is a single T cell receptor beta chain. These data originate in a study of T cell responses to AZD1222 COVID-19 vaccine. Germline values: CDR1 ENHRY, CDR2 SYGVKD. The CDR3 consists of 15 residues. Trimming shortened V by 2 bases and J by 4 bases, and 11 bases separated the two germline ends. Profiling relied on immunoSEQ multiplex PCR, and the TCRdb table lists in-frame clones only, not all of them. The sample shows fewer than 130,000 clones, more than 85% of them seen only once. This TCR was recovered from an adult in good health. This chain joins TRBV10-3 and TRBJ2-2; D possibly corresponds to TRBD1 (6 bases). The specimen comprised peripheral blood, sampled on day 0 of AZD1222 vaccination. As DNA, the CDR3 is TGTGCCATCAGTGAGGCAGACAGGCCCACCGGGGAGCTGTTTTTT. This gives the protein CAISEADRPTGELFF.